One and the same sample provided the 4 T cell receptor beta chains below, sequenced in a study of immune evolution from preneoplasia to lung adenocarcinoma. Profiling relied on immunoSEQ multiplex PCR, and the TCRdb table lists in-frame clones only, not all of them. The sample lists about 4,600 clones; approximately 85% were seen once. Sequencing input: FFPE invasive lung adenocarcinoma tissue. The receptors originated from a person aged 45 to 59 with lung adenocarcinoma.

This chain uses TRBV11-1 with TRBJ2-5; 9 bases agree with TRBD1. The ends lost 4 bases at V and 4 bases at J; junction bases unmatched: 13. The CDR3 sequence is 17 residues long. Germline V gene sequence: CDR1 SGHAT, CDR2 FQDESV (reference sequence). The CDR3, as DNA: TGTGCCAGCAGCTCACCGGGACAGGGCCGCCTGGGAGAGACCCAGTACTTC. Translating gives CASSSPGQGRLGETQYF.

The chain carries TRBV9 and TRBJ2-1, with a weak D call TRBD2 (7 bases). Between the trimmed V and J ends, which lost 2 bases and 8 bases, there was a span of 23 bases. The CDR3 runs 17 residues. Germline CDR1 and CDR2: SGDLS and YYNGEE. The CDR3 region is CASSVEGGDYVWDEQFF. The DNA of the CDR3 is TGTGCCAGCAGCGTCGAGGGGGGGGACTACGTCTGGGATGAGCAGTTCTTC.

The rearrangement uses TRBV6-5 and TRBJ2-2; TRBD1 is a possible D gene (6 bases). V was trimmed by 6 bases and J by 7 bases, leaving 15 bases between them. The CDR3 is 14 amino acids. The germline V gene has CDR1 MNHEY and CDR2 SVGAGI. The CDR3: CASSAGDMIGELFF. The CDR3 DNA sequence: TGTGCCAGCAGCGCCGGGGACATGATCGGGGAGCTGTTTTTT.

V and J are TRBV4-3 and TRBJ1-1, with D possibly TRBD1 on 6 matching bases. Trimming pared 6 bases from V and 5 bases from J, leaving 19 bases between. Germline CDR1 LGHNA, CDR2 YSLEER. The length of the CDR3 is 15 residues. The CDR3 DNA reads as TGCGCCAGCAGTACGATACAGGGAGGGAGGACTGAAGCTTTCTTT. Protein sequence: CASSTIQGGRTEAFF.